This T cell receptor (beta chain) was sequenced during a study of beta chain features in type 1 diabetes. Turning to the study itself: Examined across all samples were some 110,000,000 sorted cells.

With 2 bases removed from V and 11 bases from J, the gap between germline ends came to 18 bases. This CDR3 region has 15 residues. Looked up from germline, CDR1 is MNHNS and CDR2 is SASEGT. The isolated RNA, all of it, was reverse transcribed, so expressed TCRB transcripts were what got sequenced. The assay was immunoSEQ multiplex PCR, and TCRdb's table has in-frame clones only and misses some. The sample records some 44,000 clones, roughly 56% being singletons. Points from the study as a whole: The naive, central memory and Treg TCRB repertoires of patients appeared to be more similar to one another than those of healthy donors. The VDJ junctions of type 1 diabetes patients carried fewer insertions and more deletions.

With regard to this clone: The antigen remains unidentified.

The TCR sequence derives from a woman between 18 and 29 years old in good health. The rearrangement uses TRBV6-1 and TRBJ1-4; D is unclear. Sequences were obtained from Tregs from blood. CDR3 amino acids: CASSEYGRTTGKLFF. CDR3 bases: TGTGCCAGCAGTGAATACGGCCGAACGACGGGGAAACTGTTTTTT.